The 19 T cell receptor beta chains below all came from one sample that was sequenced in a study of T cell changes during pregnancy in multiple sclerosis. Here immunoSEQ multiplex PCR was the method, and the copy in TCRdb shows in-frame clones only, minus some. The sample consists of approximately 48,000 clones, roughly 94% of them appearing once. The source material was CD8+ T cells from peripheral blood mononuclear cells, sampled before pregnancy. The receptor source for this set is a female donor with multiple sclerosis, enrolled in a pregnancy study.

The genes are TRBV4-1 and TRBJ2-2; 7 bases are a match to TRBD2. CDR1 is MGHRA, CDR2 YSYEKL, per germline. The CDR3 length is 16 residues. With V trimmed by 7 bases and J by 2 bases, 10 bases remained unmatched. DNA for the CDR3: TGCGCCAGCACCAAAACCCCTAGCGGTAACACCGGGGAGCTGTTTTTT. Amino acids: CASTKTPSGNTGELFF.

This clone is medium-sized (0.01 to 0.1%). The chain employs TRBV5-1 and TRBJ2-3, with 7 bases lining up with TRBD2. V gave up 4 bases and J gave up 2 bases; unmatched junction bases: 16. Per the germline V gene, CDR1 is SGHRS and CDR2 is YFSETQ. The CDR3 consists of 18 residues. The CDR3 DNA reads TGCGCCAGCAGCCCGGGAGGCGGTTTGGGCGGATTCACAGATACGCAGTATTTT. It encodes CASSPGGGLGGFTDTQYF.

The CDR3, as DNA: TGTGCCAGCAGTTTTGCCCCGAGTGGCGGCGAGCAGTTCTTC. Its protein is CASSFAPSGGEQFF. V is TRBV28 and J is TRBJ2-1; D uncertain. The CDR3 has 14 residues. V was clipped by 3 bases and J by 10 bases, with 16 bases between them. CDR1 and CDR2 from the germline V gene are MDHEN and SYDVKM.

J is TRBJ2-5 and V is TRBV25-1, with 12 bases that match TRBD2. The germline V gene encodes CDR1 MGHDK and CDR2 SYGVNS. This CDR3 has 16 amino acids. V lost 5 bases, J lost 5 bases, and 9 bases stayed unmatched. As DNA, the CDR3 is TGTGCCAGCAGTCCAGCCAGACTAGCGGGAGTGGAGACCCAGTACTTC. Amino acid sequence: CASSPARLAGVETQYF.

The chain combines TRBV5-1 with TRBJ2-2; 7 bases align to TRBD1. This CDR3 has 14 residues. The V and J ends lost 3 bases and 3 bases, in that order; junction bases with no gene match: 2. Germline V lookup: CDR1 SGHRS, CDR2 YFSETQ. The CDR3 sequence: CASSWGQYTGELFF. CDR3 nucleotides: TGCGCCAGCAGCTGGGGACAGTACACCGGGGAGCTGTTTTTT. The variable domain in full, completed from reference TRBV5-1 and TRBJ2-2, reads KAGVTQTPRYLIKTRGQQVTLSCSPISGHRSVSWYQQTPGQGLQFLFEYFSETQRNKGNFPGRFSGRQFSNSRSEMNVSTLELGDSALYLCASSWGQYTGELFFGEGSRLTVL.

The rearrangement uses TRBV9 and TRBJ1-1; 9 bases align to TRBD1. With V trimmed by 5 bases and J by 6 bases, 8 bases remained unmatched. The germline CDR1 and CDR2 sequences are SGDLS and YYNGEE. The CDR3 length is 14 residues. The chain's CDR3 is CASSIGTGRAEAFF. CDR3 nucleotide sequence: TGTGCCAGCAGTATAGGGACAGGGCGGGCTGAAGCTTTCTTT.

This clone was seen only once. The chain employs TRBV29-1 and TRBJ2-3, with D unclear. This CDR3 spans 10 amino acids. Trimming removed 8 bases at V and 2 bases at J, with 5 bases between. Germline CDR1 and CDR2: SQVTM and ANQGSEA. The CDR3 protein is CSPFTDTQYF. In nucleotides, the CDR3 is TGCAGCCCGTTCACAGATACGCAGTATTTT.

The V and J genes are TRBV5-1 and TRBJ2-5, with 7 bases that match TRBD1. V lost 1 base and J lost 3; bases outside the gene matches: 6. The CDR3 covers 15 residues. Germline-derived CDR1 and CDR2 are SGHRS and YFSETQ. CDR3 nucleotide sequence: TGCGCCAGCAGCTTGAGCCAGGGGGAAAAAGAGACCCAGTACTTC. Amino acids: CASSLSQGEKETQYF.

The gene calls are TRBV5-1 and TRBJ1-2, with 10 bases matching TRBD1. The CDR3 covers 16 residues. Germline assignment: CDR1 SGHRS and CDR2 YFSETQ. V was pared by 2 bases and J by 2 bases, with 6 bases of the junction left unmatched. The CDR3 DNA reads TGCGCCAGCAGCTTTATCGGGACAGGGGAAAACTATGGCTACACCTTC. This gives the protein CASSFIGTGENYGYTF.

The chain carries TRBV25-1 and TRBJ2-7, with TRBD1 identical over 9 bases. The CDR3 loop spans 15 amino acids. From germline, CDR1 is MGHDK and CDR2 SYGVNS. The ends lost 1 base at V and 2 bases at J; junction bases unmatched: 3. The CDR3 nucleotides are TGTGCCAGCAGTGAATGGAGGACAGGGGCCTACGAGCAGTACTTC. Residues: CASSEWRTGAYEQYF.

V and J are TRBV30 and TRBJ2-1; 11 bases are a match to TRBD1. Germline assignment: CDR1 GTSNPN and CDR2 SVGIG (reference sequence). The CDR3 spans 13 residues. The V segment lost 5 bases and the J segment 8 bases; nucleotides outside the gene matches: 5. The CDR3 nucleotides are TGTGCCTGGGGACAGGGGGCGAACTATGAGCAGTTCTTC. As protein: CAWGQGANYEQFF.

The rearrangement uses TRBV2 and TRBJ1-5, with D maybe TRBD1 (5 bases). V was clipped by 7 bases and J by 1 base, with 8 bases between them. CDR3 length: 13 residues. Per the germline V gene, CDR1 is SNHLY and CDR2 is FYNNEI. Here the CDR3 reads CASTGMSNQPQHF. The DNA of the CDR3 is TGTGCCAGCACAGGGATGAGCAATCAGCCCCAGCATTTT.

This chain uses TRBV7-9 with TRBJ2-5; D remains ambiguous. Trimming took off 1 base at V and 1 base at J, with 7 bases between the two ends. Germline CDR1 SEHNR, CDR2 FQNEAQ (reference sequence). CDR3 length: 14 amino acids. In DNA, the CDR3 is TGTGCCAGCAGCTTAGGGGCAGGCCAAGAGACCCAGTACTTC. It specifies CASSLGAGQETQYF.

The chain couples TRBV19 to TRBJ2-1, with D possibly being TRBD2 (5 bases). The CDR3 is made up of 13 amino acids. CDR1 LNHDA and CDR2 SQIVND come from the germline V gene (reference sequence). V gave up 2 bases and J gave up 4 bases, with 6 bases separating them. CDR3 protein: CASSISGYNEQFF. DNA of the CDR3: TGTGCCAGTAGTATAAGCGGATACAATGAGCAGTTCTTC. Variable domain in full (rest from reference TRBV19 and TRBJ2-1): DGGITQSPKYLFRKEGQNVTLSCEQNLNHDAMYWYRQDPGQGLRLIYYSQIVNDFQKGDIAEGYSVSREKKESFPLTVTSAQKNPTAFYLCASSISGYNEQFFGPGTRLTVL.

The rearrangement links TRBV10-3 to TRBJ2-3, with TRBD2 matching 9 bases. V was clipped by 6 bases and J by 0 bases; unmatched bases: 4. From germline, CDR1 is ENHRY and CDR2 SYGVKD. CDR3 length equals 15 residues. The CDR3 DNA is TGTGCCATCAGGACGCGGGAGGGCAGCACAGATACGCAGTATTTT. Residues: CAIRTREGSTDTQYF.

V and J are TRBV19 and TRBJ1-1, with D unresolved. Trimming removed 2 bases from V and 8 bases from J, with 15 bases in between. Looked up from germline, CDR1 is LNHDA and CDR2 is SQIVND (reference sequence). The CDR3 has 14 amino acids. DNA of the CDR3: TGTGCCAGTAGTATATCTCGTGGCCCGCCCGAAGCTTTCTTT. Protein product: CASSISRGPPEAFF.

The CDR3 loop reads CASSVDWGGGEQYF. DNA for the CDR3: TGTGCCAGCAGCGTAGACTGGGGGGGAGGCGAGCAGTACTTC. The chain carries TRBV9 and TRBJ2-7; 7 nucleotides line up with TRBD2. This CDR3 has 14 amino acids. V lost 0 bases to trimming and J lost 6 bases; unmatched junction nucleotides: 6. Looked up from germline, CDR1 is SGDLS and CDR2 is YYNGEE.

The CDR3 here is CASSAGQGAQYEQYF. The CDR3, as DNA: TGTGCCAGTAGTGCGGGACAGGGGGCGCAGTACGAGCAGTACTTC. This rearrangement joins TRBV19 to TRBJ2-7; 12 nucleotides line up with TRBD1. The CDR3 length is 15 residues. Germline CDR1 LNHDA, CDR2 SQIVND (reference sequence). J gave up 4 bases and V 5 bases, and 6 bases lay outside the gene matches.

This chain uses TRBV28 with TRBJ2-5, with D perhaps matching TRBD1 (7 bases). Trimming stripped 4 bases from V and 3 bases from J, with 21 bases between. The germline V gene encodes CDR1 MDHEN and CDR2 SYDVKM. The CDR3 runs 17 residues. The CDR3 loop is CASSSGGTALVEETQYF. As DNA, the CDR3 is TGTGCCAGCAGTTCAGGGGGGACAGCCCTAGTAGAAGAGACCCAGTACTTC. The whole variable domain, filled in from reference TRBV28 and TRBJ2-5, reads DVKVTQSSRYLVKRTGEKVFLECVQDMDHENMFWYRQDPGLGLRLIYFSYDVKMKEKGDIPEGYSVSREKKERFSLILESASTNQTSMYLCASSSGGTALVEETQYFGPGTRLLVL.